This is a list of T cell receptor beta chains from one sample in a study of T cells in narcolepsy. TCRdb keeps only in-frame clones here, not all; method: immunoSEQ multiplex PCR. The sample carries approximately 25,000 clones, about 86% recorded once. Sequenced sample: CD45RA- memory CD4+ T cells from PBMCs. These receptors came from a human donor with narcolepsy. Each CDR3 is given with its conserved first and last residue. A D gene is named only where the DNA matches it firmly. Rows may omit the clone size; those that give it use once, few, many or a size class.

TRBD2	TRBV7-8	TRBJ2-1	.	TGTGCCAGCAGCTTAATTGGTCTAGCGGGGGCCAATGAGCAGTTCTTC	CASSLIGLAGANEQFF
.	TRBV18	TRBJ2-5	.	TGTGCCAGCTCACCAGGGGCCCAAGAGACCCAGTACTTC	CASSPGAQETQYF
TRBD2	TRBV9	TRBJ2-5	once	TGTGCCAGCAGCGTTAGCGGGGGATTCCAAGAGACCCAGTACTTC	CASSVSGGFQETQYF
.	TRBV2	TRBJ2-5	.	TGTGCCTTTGAAGCGGGTCTGTCCCAAGAGACCCAGTACTTC	CAFEAGLSQETQYF
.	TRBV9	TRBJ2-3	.	TGTGCCAGCAGCGCGGATCTAGATACGCAGTATTTT	CASSADLDTQYF
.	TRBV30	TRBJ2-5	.	TGTGCCTGGAGGAACGGACCCCAAGAGACCCAGTACTTC	CAWRNGPQETQYF
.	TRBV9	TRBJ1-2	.	TGTGCCAGCAGCCCCGGAGACAGCTATGGCTACACCTTC	CASSPGDSYGYTF
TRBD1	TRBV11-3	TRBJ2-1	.	TGTGCCAGCAGTTCTCCGGGACAGAGTTACAATGAGCAGTTCTTC	CASSSPGQSYNEQFF
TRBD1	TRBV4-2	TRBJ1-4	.	TGTGCCAGCAGCCGAACAGGGGACACTAATGAAAAACTGTTTTTT	CASSRTGDTNEKLFF
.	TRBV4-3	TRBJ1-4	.	TGCGCCAGCAGCCCATATCATGGAACTAATGAAAAACTGTTTTTT	CASSPYHGTNEKLFF
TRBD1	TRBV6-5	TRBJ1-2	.	TGTGCCAGCAGCAGACAGGGGGATGGCTACACCTTC	CASSRQGDGYTF
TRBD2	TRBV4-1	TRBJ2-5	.	TGCGCCAGCAGCCAAGATGGAACGGGAGGGCCCGGAGAGACCCAGTACTTC	CASSQDGTGGPGETQYF
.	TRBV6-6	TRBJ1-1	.	TGTGCCAGCCACGGGTCCTGGGGGAACACTGAAGCTTTCTTT	CASHGSWGNTEAFF
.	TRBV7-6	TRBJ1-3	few	TGTGCCAGCAGCTTAGGACCGTTGGTGGACACCATATATTTT	CASSLGPLVDTIYF
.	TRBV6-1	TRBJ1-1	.	TGTGCCAGCAGTGAAGGGGGGCGCGTGAACACTGAAGCTTTCTTT	CASSEGGRVNTEAFF
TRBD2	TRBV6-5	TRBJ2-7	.	TGTGCCAGCAGTTACTCGGGAGGGTCCTACGAGCAGTACTTC	CASSYSGGSYEQYF
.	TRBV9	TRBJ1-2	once	TGTGCCAGCAGCGTAGGCAGGGGCAACTATGGCTACACCTTC	CASSVGRGNYGYTF
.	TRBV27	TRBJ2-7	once	TGTGCCAGCAGTTTAGACACGCTTTCTTCCTACGAGCAGTACTTC	CASSLDTLSSYEQYF
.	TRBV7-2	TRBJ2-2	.	TGTGCCAGCAGCCCCTGGGACTCCAACACCGGGGAGCTGTTTTTT	CASSPWDSNTGELFF
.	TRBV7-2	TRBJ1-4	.	TGTGCCAGCAGCTCCTCCGGGGGATCTAATGAAAAACTGTTTTTT	CASSSSGGSNEKLFF
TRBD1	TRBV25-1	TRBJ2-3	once	TGTGCCAGCAGTGACCCAGGACAGGGGATGACAGATACGCAGTATTTT	CASSDPGQGMTDTQYF
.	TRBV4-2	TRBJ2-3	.	TGTGCCAGCAGCCTATCAAGTGGGACAGATACGCAGTATTTT	CASSLSSGTDTQYF
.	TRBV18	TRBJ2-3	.	TGTGCCAGCTCACCACCTAGCACAGATACGCAGTATTTT	CASSPPSTDTQYF
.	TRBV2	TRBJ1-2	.	TGTGCCAGCAGCCTCCGTGGGAATGGCTACACCTTC	CASSLRGNGYTF
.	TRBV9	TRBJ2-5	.	TGTGCCAGCAGCACCGGGACCCTACAAGAGACCCAGTACTTC	CASSTGTLQETQYF
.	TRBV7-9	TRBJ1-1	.	TGTGCCAGCAGCTCCGGGACACCCAACACTGAAGCTTTCTTT	CASSSGTPNTEAFF
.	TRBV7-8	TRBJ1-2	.	TGTGCCAGCAGCTTAGAGGGTCTCAACGCCGATGGCTACACCTTC	CASSLEGLNADGYTF
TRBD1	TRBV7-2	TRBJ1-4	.	TGTGCCAGCAGCGTGAGTGGGACAGGGGCGAGGTCTAATGAAAAACTGTTTTTT	CASSVSGTGARSNEKLFF
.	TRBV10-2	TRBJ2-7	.	TGCGCCAGCAGTGAGAAGGTCTACGAGCAGTACTTC	CASSEKVYEQYF
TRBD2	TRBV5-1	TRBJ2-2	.	TGCGCCAGCAGCGCGCGGGAGATCCGGGCCGGGGAGCTGTTTTTT	CASSAREIRAGELFF
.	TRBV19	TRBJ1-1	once	TGTGCCAGTAGTATGGAGTCTCTCTCCGGGGTGAACACTGAAGCTTTCTTT	CASSMESLSGVNTEAFF
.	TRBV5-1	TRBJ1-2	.	TGCGCCAGCAGCCAGGGAGACTCTAACTATGGCTACACCTTC	CASSQGDSNYGYTF
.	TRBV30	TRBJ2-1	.	TGTGCCTGGAGTCCTCCCCCCCTTCTTCCAGGCAATGAGCAGTTCTTC	CAWSPPPLLPGNEQFF
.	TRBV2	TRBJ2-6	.	TGTGCCAGCAGTGATTGGAGCTCTGGGGCCAACGTCCTGACTTTC	CASSDWSSGANVLTF
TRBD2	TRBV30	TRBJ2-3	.	TGTGCCTGGAGTAGGGGACTAGCGGCAGATACGCAGTATTTT	CAWSRGLAADTQYF
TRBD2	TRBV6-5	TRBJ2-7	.	TGTGCCAGCAGATTGACTAGCGGGACCTACGAGCAGTACTTC	CASRLTSGTYEQYF
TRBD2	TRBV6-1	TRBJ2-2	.	TGTGCCAGCTCGACGGGACTAGTCCCAACCGGGGAGCTGTTTTTT	CASSTGLVPTGELFF
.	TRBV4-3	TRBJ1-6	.	TGCGCCAGCAGCCTAACCCAGGGAGCTGAGGTTTCACCCCTCCACTTT	CASSLTQGAEVSPLHF
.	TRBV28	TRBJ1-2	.	TGTGCCAGCAGTCGGGTATATGGCTACACCTTC	CASSRVYGYTF
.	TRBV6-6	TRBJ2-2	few	TGTGCCAGCAGTTATGTGGGGAGCACCGGGGAGCTGTTTTTT	CASSYVGSTGELFF
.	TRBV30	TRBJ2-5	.	TGTGCCTGGAGTAAACTTGGGAACCAAGAGACCCAGTACTTC	CAWSKLGNQETQYF
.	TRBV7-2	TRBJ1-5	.	TGTGCCAGCAGCTTGAAGGGACCAAATCAGCCCCAGCATTTT	CASSLKGPNQPQHF
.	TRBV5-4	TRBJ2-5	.	TGTGCCAGCAGCCTGCCCGGGATTCAACAAGAGACCCAGTACTTC	CASSLPGIQQETQYF
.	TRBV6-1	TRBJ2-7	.	TGTGCCAGCAGTGACGCGACCGACGAGCAGTACTTC	CASSDATDEQYF
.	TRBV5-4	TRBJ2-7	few	TGTGCCAGCAGCCCAAGCCGCGGGACAGACCTCTACGAGCAGTACTTC	CASSPSRGTDLYEQYF
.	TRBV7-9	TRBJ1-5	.	TGTGCCAGCAGCTTAGGGGGGAAAGGCAATCAGCCCCAGCATTTT	CASSLGGKGNQPQHF
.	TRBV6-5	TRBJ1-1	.	TGTGCCAGCAGTTACGACAGCGATCCGAACACTGAAGCTTTCTTT	CASSYDSDPNTEAFF
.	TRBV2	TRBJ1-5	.	TGTGCCAGCAGTGAAGACAGATATCAGCCCCAGCATTTT	CASSEDRYQPQHF
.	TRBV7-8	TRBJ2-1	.	TGTGCCAGCAGCTTCGGCAATGAGCAGTTCTTC	CASSFGNEQFF
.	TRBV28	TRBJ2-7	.	TGTGCCAGCACTTATTCCTCCTACGAGCAGTACTTC	CASTYSSYEQYF
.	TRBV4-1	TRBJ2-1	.	TGCGCCAGCAGAGCCCTGACTGGCTACAATGAGCAGTTCTTC	CASRALTGYNEQFF
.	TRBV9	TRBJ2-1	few	TGTGCCAGCAGCCTTCAACTGTTCCCGGAGGTCTTC	CASSLQLFPEVF
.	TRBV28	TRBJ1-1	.	TGTGCCAGCATGGGGGACACTGAAGCTTTCTTT	CASMGDTEAFF
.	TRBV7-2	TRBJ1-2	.	TGTGCCAGCAGCTTAGCGGCAGGGGCTAACTATGGCTACACCTTC	CASSLAAGANYGYTF
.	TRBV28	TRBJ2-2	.	TGTGCCAGCAGCCCCCCCCTATCGGGAACCGGGGAGCTGTTTTTT	CASSPPLSGTGELFF
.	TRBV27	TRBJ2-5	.	TGTGCCAGCAGTTCACTTTACAGGAGGGAAGAGACCCAGTACTTC	CASSSLYRREETQYF
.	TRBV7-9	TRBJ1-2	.	TGTGCCAGCACCCCCAATGTGGGGGCCCTAAGTAACTATGGCTACACCTTC	CASTPNVGALSNYGYTF
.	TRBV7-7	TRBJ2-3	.	TGTGCTAGCAGCTTAGGTAGGGCAGATACGCAGTATTTT	CASSLGRADTQYF
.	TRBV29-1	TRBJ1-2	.	TGCAGCGCCGAACCACAGGCGGGGGGCTATGGCTACACCTTC	CSAEPQAGGYGYTF